The clone carrying this T cell receptor (beta chain) has just one count. Antigen unknown. This sample was included in a study of cytomegalovirus exposure and HLA in healthy donors. As for the study in general: Earlier, some 200 million T cells were analyzed, and over 95 million unique TCR beta sequences were found among them. The study's findings and limits: As a later analysis showed, a missense DCLRE1C variant was linked to trimming of TCR beta V- and J-genes. Differences between HLA loci emerged in a later analysis of TCR association rates, with DRB1 most and HLA-C fewest.

CDR1 is SGHRS and CDR2 is YFSETQ in the germline V gene. The CDR3 totals 15 residues. Trimming left V 3 bases short and J 5 bases short, with 17 bases between. The PCR was carried out with 60 Vbeta primers and 13 Jbeta primers. The data were produced by immunoSEQ multiplex PCR, yet TCRdb's version contains in-frame clones alone and is incomplete. This sample yields 85,000 to 100,000 clones, of which 78% are seen a single time; around 0.76% belongs to the top ten. The sample taken for sequencing was PBMCs. This sequence originates from a woman aged 60-70 years in good health and CMV-seronegative. The J gene is TRBJ2-5, the V gene TRBV5-1, with D maybe TRBD2 (7 bases). The CDR3 region is CASSSAGGRGETQYF. For the CDR3, the DNA is TGCGCCAGCAGCTCCGCCGGGGGGCGCGGGGAGACCCAGTACTTC.